These 10 T cell receptor beta chains were all obtained from the same sample, sequenced in a study of read filtering for tumor transcriptome and immune sequencing. This library used roughly 400 ng RNA and molecular barcoded adaptors spanning alpha/delta and beta/gamma chains. TCRdb re-called the reads through MiXCR, storing one row per CDR3 protein. This table holds 40,000 or so distinct CDR3 sequences, roughly an eighth found once. The sequenced material came from a population of CD138-negative cells sorted from bone marrow. The source of these receptors is a donor older than 35 with multiple myeloma.

This clonotype counts as medium-sized. This chain uses TRBV4-2 with TRBJ2-1, with 10 bases aligning to TRBD1. Germline V CDR1 and CDR2: LGHNA, YNFKEQ. V lost 1 base to trimming and J lost 4 bases; unmatched junction nucleotides: 1. CDR3 size: 15 residues. The CDR3 here is CASSQGTGGYNEQFF. DNA for the CDR3: TGTGCCAGCAGCCAAGGGACAGGGGGTTACAATGAGCAGTTCTTC.

The table lists this clonotype with many counts. In DNA, the CDR3 is TGTGCCAGCACTGGGAGCCAGAACTATGGCTACACCTTC. Protein: CASTGSQNYGYTF. The chain joins TRBV9 to TRBJ1-2; the D is unclear. This CDR3 has 13 residues. Deletions cut 6 bases from V and 2 bases from J, with 11 bases between. Germline CDR1 reads SGDLS; CDR2 reads YYNGEE.

About this clonotype: At one of its ends the junction is not consistent with the germline gene, which may arise from a read error. J is TRBJ1-1 and V is TRBV12-3 or TRBV12-4; 8 nucleotides match TRBD1. This CDR3 has 14 residues. Written as DNA, the CDR3 is TGTGCCAGCAGTTTACAGGGGGCGGTCGCTGACGCTCTCTTT. This codes for CASSLQGAVADALF.

This clonotype appeared many times. This sequence joins TRBV7-2 and TRBJ2-1; 12 bases are shared with TRBD2. The junction had 5 bases not matched to a gene; V was cut back by 4 bases and J by 4 bases. CDR1 SGHTA and CDR2 FQGNSA come from the germline V gene. CDR3 length: 16 residues. The CDR3, as DNA: TGTGCCAGCAGCTCTCTAGCGGGAGGGCATTACAATGAGCAGTTCTTC. Amino acids: CASSSLAGGHYNEQFF. Supplemented by reference TRBV7-2 and TRBJ2-1, the full variable domain reads GAGVSQSPSNKVTEKGKDVELRCDPISGHTALYWYRQSLGQGLEFLIYFQGNSAPDKSGLPSDRFSAERTGGSVSTLTIQRTQQEDSAVYLCASSSLAGGHYNEQFFGPGTRLTVL.

This clonotype has a count of ten or more. This chain uses TRBV20-1 with TRBJ2-1, with TRBD2 as a possible D gene (7 bases). Trimming shortened V by 0 bases and J by 8 bases, and 11 bases separated the two germline ends. CDR3 size: 13 residues. Germline V gene sequence: CDR1 DFQATT, CDR2 SNEGSKA (reference sequence). This chain's CDR3 is CSARDGGGYEQFF. As DNA, the CDR3 is TGCAGTGCTAGAGATGGGGGGGGCTATGAGCAGTTCTTC.

Remarks on this clonotype: No conserved phenylalanine or tryptophan is present at the end of the CDR3, so a read error is the likely explanation. DNA for the CDR3: TGTGCCAGCAGCCCCAACGGCCGGAAAAAAGAGACCCAGTACCTC. Amino acids: CASSPNGRKKETQYL. The V call is TRBV9, the J call TRBJ2-5; no reliable D call. Germline CDR1 is SGDLS and CDR2 is YYNGEE. Trimming stripped 4 bases from V and 3 bases from J, with 16 bases between. This CDR3 has 15 residues.

This clonotype has a count of ten or more. The V gene is TRBV29-1, the J gene TRBJ1-1; a weak D match, TRBD1 (6 bases). CDR1 is SQVTM and CDR2 is ANQGSEA in the germline V gene. V was trimmed by 5 bases and J by 5 bases, leaving 12 bases between them. The CDR3 covers 12 residues. CDR3 DNA sequence: TGCAGCGTTCAGGGAGGGGGAACTGAAGCTTTCTTT. It is translated as CSVQGGGTEAFF.

In its sample, this clonotype was seen many times. The chain has TRBV7-2 and TRBJ2-1; 8 positions match TRBD2. This CDR3 has 15 amino acids. Germline V gene sequence: CDR1 SGHTA, CDR2 FQGNSA. The junction had 7 bases not matched to a gene; V was cut back by 5 bases and J by 4 bases. This chain's CDR3 is CASSVGGVKYNEQFF. For the CDR3, the DNA is TGTGCCAGCAGCGTCGGGGGGGTTAAGTACAATGAGCAGTTCTTC.

This clonotype was detected ten times or more. J is TRBJ2-7 and V is TRBV11-2; D gene ambiguous. The CDR3 is 11 amino acids. Trimming left V 5 bases short and J 0 bases short, with 2 bases between. Germline V lookup: CDR1 SGHAT, CDR2 FQNNGV. The CDR3, as DNA: TGTGCCAGCAGCGTCTCCTACGAGCAGTACTTC. As protein: CASSVSYEQYF. The full variable domain, with the rest looked up from reference TRBV11-2 and TRBJ2-7, is EAGVAQSPRYKIIEKRQSVAFWCNPISGHATLYWYQQILGQGPKLLIQFQNNGVVDDSQLPKDRFSAERLKGVDSTLKIQPAKLEDSAVYLCASSVSYEQYFGPGTRLTVT.

Ten or more counts support this clonotype. This chain connects TRBV7-9 to TRBJ1-4; D is unresolved. The CDR3 covers 14 residues. Germline V CDR1 and CDR2: SEHNR, FQNEAQ (reference sequence). The germline V and J ends were trimmed by 0 bases and 7 bases, with 9 bases remaining between them. The CDR3 loop is CASSLASGVEKLFF. CDR3 sequence (DNA): TGTGCCAGCAGCTTAGCCAGTGGGGTTGAAAAACTGTTTTTT.